This T cell receptor beta chain comes out of a study of T cell clusters in autoimmune cytopenias. General observations from the study: Primary autoimmune cytopenia patients appeared to lack physiological T cell clusters present in healthy donors.

On this clonotype: The antigen is undetermined.

TRB rearrangements were amplified by touch-down multiplex PCR with mixed TRB-A/B primers. For each CDR3 protein, TCRdb gives one entry from its re-call of the multiplex PCR reads, without DNA. This sample's table has some 8,000 distinct CDR3 sequences. The germline gives CDR1 SGHTA, CDR2 FQGNSA. The length of the CDR3 is 15 residues. Each sample's input was around 250 ng genomic DNA, 38,000 or so genome equivalents. The sequencing input was peripheral blood. The origin of this receptor is a human donor with an autoimmune cytopenia or autoimmune hepatitis (not recorded which). The chain recombines TRBV7-2 with TRBJ2-3. CDR3: CASSLVSSTTDTQYF.